Sequencing of this T cell receptor beta chain was carried out in a study of T cells in women clearing cervical HPV infection. Study-wide context: Women with histologically confirmed HPV16-related CIN3 or worse, 2 with invasive cancer, served as cases. Cases' blood sampling followed lesion detection by median around 150 days (90 to 200). Blood came at first lesion visit for cases, post-clearance for controls.

Generated by immunoSEQ multiplex PCR, the TCRdb table keeps only in-frame clones and is missing some. Listed are 30,000 to 45,000 clones; 3.5% to 4% falls within the top ten. Study-level findings and limits: Richness plus V gene abundances separated cases from controls with AUC over 0.8.

With regard to this clone: Its cognate antigen is unknown. The read ends 3 residues before the CDR3 terminus; that terminus is restored from the germline J gene.

Germline-derived CDR1 and CDR2 are SGDLS and YYNGEE. The CDR3 covers 15 residues. The V gene lost 2 bases and the J gene lost 0 bases, with 12 bases spanning the gap. Sequenced input: blood buffy coat. The rearrangement uses TRBV9 and TRBJ2-7, with D possibly matching TRBD1 (6 bases). This clonotype was obtained from a woman between 18 and 69 years old with a cervical HPV16 infection that either progressed to CIN3+ or cleared (not recorded which). Partial CDR3 DNA: TGTGCCAGCAGCGTTGGGGACACAGGCTCCTACGAG. It codes for CASSVGDTGSYE. The CDR3, in full, reads CASSVGDTGSYEQYF.